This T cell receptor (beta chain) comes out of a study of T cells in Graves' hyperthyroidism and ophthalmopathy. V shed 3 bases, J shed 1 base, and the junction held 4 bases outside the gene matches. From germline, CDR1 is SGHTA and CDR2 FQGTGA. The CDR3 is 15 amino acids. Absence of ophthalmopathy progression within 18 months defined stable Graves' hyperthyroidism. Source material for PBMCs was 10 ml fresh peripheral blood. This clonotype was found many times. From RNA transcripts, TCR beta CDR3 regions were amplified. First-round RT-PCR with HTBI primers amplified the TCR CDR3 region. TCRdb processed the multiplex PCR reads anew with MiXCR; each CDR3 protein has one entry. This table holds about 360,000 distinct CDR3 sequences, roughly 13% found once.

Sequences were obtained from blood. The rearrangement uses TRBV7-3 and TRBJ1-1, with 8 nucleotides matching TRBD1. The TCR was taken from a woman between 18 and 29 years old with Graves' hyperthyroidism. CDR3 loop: CASSFVDRANTEAFF. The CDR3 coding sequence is TGTGCCAGCAGCTTTGTGGACAGGGCGAACACTGAAGCTTTCTTT. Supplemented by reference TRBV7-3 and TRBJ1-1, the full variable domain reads GAGVSQTPSNKVTEKGKYVELRCDPISGHTALYWYRQSLGQGPEFLIYFQGTGAADDSGLPNDRFFAVRPEGSVSTLKIQRTERGDSAVYLCASSFVDRANTEAFFGQGTRLTVV.